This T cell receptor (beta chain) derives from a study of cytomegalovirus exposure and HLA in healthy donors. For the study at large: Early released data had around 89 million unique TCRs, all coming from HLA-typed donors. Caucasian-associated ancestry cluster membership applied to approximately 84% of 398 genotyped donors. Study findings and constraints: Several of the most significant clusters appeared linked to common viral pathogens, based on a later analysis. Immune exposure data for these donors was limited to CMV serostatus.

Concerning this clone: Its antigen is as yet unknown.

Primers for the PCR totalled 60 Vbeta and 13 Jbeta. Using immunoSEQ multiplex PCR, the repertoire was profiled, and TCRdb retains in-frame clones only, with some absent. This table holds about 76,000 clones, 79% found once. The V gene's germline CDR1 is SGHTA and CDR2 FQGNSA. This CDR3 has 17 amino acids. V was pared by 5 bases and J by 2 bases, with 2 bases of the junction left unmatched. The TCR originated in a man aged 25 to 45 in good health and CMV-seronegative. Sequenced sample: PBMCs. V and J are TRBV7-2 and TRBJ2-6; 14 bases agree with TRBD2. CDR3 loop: CASSLGLAGAGANVLTF. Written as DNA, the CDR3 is TGTGCCAGCAGCCTGGGACTAGCGGGAGCTGGGGCCAACGTCCTGACTTTC.